Below, one TCR beta chain is given with its context. CDR1 and CDR2 (germline): LGHNA, YNFKEQ. Between the trimmed V and J ends, which lost 0 bases and 4 bases, there was a span of 6 bases. The CDR3 is 13 residues long. TCRdb's table, derived via immunoSEQ multiplex PCR, lists solely in-frame clones and lacks some. The data contain hundreds of thousands of clones, roughly 80% of them singletons. These data originate in a study of blood T cell repertoires in COVID-19. The sequenced sample was peripheral blood. The chain combines TRBV4-2 with TRBJ1-2; D remains unclear. The sequence derives from a woman aged 80 or older with acute or convalescent COVID-19. CDR3 in DNA: TGTGCCAGCAGCCAAGACGCGCTCTATGGCTACACCTTC. Translated, it gives CASSQDALYGYTF.